This T cell receptor (beta chain) was retrieved from a study of T cells after yellow fever vaccination. As for the study in general: With SMART-Seq v4 Ultra Low Input, the fractions containing low cell numbers were prepared. Findings and caveats of the study: The appearance of a small share of clonotypes in both CD4 and CD8 compartments was observed. The secondary response was weaker but peaked faster, day 5 versus 15.

TCRdb ran MiXCR on the 5' RACE reads and lists one entry per CDR3 protein. The table lists approximately 160,000 distinct CDR3 sequences, 6.2% of them singletons, with less than 3.5% in the top ten. Notes on this clonotype: As yet, its antigen is unknown.

The CDR3 consists of 14 residues. The germline V gene has CDR1 SGHTA and CDR2 FQGTGA. With V trimmed by 5 bases and J by 2 bases, 5 bases remained unmatched. The TCR sequence derives from a man aged 18 to 30 who received the YFV17D yellow fever vaccine. Sequencing was performed on CD4+ T cells sorted from PBMCs, taken on the day of the first yellow fever vaccination. The chain links TRBV7-3 to TRBJ2-5; 7 nucleotides match TRBD2. The CDR3 DNA is TGTGCCAGCAGCCCAGCGGGGTCTCAAGAGACCCAGTACTTC. Amino acid sequence: CASSPAGSQETQYF.